The rows below give T cell receptor beta chains drawn from one sample of a study of blood T cell repertoires in COVID-19. TCRdb's table, derived via immunoSEQ multiplex PCR, lists solely in-frame clones and lacks some. The profile shows roughly 300,000 clones, around 87% of them singletons. The sequenced sample consisted of peripheral blood. These receptors originate from a woman aged 45 to 65 who had recovered from COVID-19. Each CDR3 is given without its conserved first and last residue. For some rows the clone size is stated as once, few or many, or as a class when expanded; others skip it.

CDR3aa	abundance	v_gene	j_gene
ASSLESGSNTGELF	.	TRBV4-3	TRBJ2-2
ASSYGGTENTEAF	.	TRBV6-5	TRBJ1-1
ASSQLAAVYNEQF	.	TRBV4-3	TRBJ2-1
ASRRAGFSYNEQF	.	TRBV6-5	TRBJ2-1
ATSRVSGGEQY	.	TRBV15	TRBJ2-7
ATSDRPRTANQPQH	once	TRBV24-1	TRBJ1-5
ASSRGLAQETQY	.	TRBV6-5	TRBJ2-5
AWSTGQFPITALYEQY	.	TRBV30	TRBJ2-7
ASSQRTSGRASGPASTDTQY	.	TRBV3-1/TRBV3-2	TRBJ2-3
AIEAASYEQY	.	TRBV10-3	TRBJ2-7
ASSLTRGGYNEQF	.	TRBV7-9	TRBJ2-1
ASSSRDGTPLVKLF	.	TRBV6-2/TRBV6-3	TRBJ1-4
ASSLNGYGYT	.	TRBV12-3/TRBV12-4	TRBJ1-2
ASSVLAGSEQF	once	TRBV9	TRBJ2-1
ASNGRAFNEQF	.	TRBV19	TRBJ2-1
ASSRTGGTDTQY	.	TRBV6-6	TRBJ2-3
ASSEQGASGNTIY	.	TRBV6-1	TRBJ1-3
ASSRGQGTDTQY	few	TRBV5-4	TRBJ2-3
ASSPTGRRTGNQPQH	.	TRBV18	TRBJ1-5
ASSSIPGVPNEKLF	.	TRBV5-1	TRBJ1-4
ASSWGSEAF	.	TRBV5-6	TRBJ1-1
ASSGTGYAGTGELF	few	TRBV2	TRBJ2-2
AVTGGSYNSPLH	.	TRBV30	TRBJ1-6
ASSGLTANTEAF	.	TRBV10-2	TRBJ1-1
ASSSTGGTYGYT	.	TRBV27	TRBJ1-2
ASTDQETQY	few	TRBV19	TRBJ2-5
ASSGGTGARNQPQH	.	TRBV5-5	TRBJ1-5
SASVQTYEQY	.	TRBV20-1	TRBJ2-7
ASSPDSADDQPQH	few	TRBV18	TRBJ1-5
ASSLVRSGEQF	.	TRBV27	TRBJ2-1
ASRSGDTSYT	few	TRBV28	TRBJ1-2
ASGRTTNSPLH	.	TRBV6-5	TRBJ1-6
AIRNANSGNTIY	.	TRBV10-3	TRBJ1-3
ASSLFATGGSAQY	.	TRBV27	TRBJ2-5
ASSLGSTGELF	once	TRBV19	TRBJ2-2
ASSLGPTGANVLT	.	TRBV5-4	TRBJ2-6
AWTGQGKNEKLF	few	TRBV30	TRBJ1-4
ASSQGREDSGELF	.	TRBV4-2	TRBJ2-2
SFERDRGRGQF	.	TRBV29-1	TRBJ2-1
ASKLSGVYEQY	.	TRBV11-2	TRBJ2-7
ASSQVKGANTEAF	.	TRBV4-3	TRBJ1-1
ASSSGGEEYEQY	once	TRBV28	TRBJ2-7
ASSPGQETQY	.	TRBV4-2	TRBJ2-5
ASSEGKLAPT	.	TRBV9	TRBJ1-2
ASSQGWGLRVYEQY	.	TRBV5-5	TRBJ2-7
ASSPTGHSGNTIY	.	TRBV7-8	TRBJ1-3
ASSLRTGTTYNEQF	.	TRBV11-2	TRBJ2-1
ASSLTGGQGPVQGYT	.	TRBV28	TRBJ1-2
ASSLHGTGNSPLH	.	TRBV11-2	TRBJ1-6
ASRGANSYEQY	medium-sized	TRBV7-9	TRBJ2-7
ASTPGPLGTAVTEAF	.	TRBV18	TRBJ1-1